This record concerns one T cell receptor (beta chain) sequence. Its antigen target is currently unknown. Nothing much larger sits one base from this clone, and base qualities are not available. This entry belongs to a study of blood T cell repertoires in COVID-19 (dated by TCRdb to the early 2020s). A note on the overall study: Samples covering the acute and convalescent phases of COVID-19 were provided by collaborators in the United States, Italy and Spain. Deeply sampled blood TCRbeta repertoires from subjects exposed to, actively infected with, or recovered from COVID-19 were included in the dataset. The material from the prospective study consisted of cDNA or gDNA derived from T cells, B-cell-depleted T cells, or PBMCs. The repertoires were released in a freely available public database intended as a resource for research on the immune response to SARS-CoV-2. Samples came from the ongoing ImmuneRACE study (first 160 participants) plus 1,254 subjects from 6 global collaborators. The sample metadata nearly always contained a de-identified subject ID, COVID-19 status, age in years and sex. Where available, HLA class I and class II types were taken from metadata supplied by the sample provider and were not determined by assay-based typing. Beyond this particular receptor, the publication reports: The amount of clinical and demographic metadata varied by source and participant and was provided uncurated.

TCRbeta CDR3 regions were amplified from genomic DNA by means of the immunoSEQ Assay, a bias-controlled multiplex PCR. Under the source paper's analysis protocol: Nucleated cell counts per sample were estimated from amplification of reference gene primers within the assay. To quantify the absolute abundance of each unique TCRbeta CDR3 rearrangement, sequence reads were collapsed and filtered. Productive Simpson clonality was computed per sample as the square root of Simpson's diversity index over productive rearrangements. Here the immuneACCESS table is served through TCRdb, limited to in-frame sequences with V and J called. Missing clones are a known gap in these copies; in checked studies unresolved V genes cover under half, and the rest lacks a known reason. V, J and clone size reflect that table, while D and trimming were determined from the DNA. Across this sample there are 120,000 to 150,000 clones, with 80% to 90% seen only once. The top ten clones comprise roughly 13% of the sample.

As encoded in the germline V gene, CDR1 is MDHEN while CDR2 is SYDVKM. The CDR3 covers 11 residues, taking in both the cysteine and the phenylalanine. Of the read, only the CDR3 DNA is kept; its 33 bases are in frame from base 1. The V and J ends are trimmed by 6 bases and 4 bases, leaving 7 bases between them. In Seattle, one collaborating source enrolled patients while the infection was active and tracked those patients longitudinally over the course of disease. Each collaborating institution followed its own protocols to collect whole blood in K2EDTA tubes. For TCRbeta analysis, collaborators shipped samples as frozen whole blood, isolated PBMCs, or DNA extracted from either of those sample types.

The chain is assembled from TRBV28 and TRBJ2-7; a weak D assignment points to TRBD1 (5 bases agree). The TCR originated in a man aged 18 to 29 with COVID-19, enrolled during active disease. The material sequenced was peripheral blood. The DNA sequence is given as TGTGCCAGCAGGACAGCTTACGAGCAGTACTTC. The resulting protein is CASRTAYEQYF.